One sample yielded the 21 T cell receptor beta chains listed below, sequenced in a study of cytomegalovirus exposure and HLA in healthy donors. Primers: 60 Vbeta forward and 13 Jbeta reverse. Profiled with immunoSEQ multiplex PCR; TCRdb holds only in-frame clones, not every one. The table lists around 170,000 clones, roughly 79% of them singletons. The sequenced material came from PBMCs. The receptors shown here come from a woman in her fifties or sixties in good health and CMV-seropositive.

CDR3 nucleotides: TGTGCCAGCAGCTTTCAGGGTAGGCTCACCGGGGAGCTGTTTTTT. It encodes CASSFQGRLTGELFF. The chain links TRBV7-2 to TRBJ2-2, with TRBD1 as a possible D gene (5 bases). The CDR3 runs to 15 residues. CDR1 and CDR2 (germline): SGHTA, FQGNSA. V dropped 3 bases and J dropped 4 bases, with 12 bases sitting between them.

The chain is built from TRBV2 and TRBJ1-1; the match to TRBD1 covers 7 bases. The germline gives CDR1 SNHLY, CDR2 FYNNEI. The V and J ends lost 6 bases and 4 bases, in that order; junction bases with no gene match: 8. CDR3 size: 14 residues. The CDR3 DNA sequence: TGTGCCAGCAGCCAACAGGGGCCGGTCACTGAAGCTTTCTTT. Protein sequence: CASSQQGPVTEAFF.

This clone was recorded a few times. Germline and junction disagree at one end, which may indicate a read error. The CDR3 DNA is TGTGCCTGCAGCCCAGGGGGCAACCAGCCCCAGCATTTT. This encodes CACSPGGNQPQHF. This chain joins TRBV30 and TRBJ1-5; 8 bases agree with TRBD1. The CDR3 covers 13 residues. CDR1 and CDR2 (germline): GTSNPN, SVGIG (reference sequence).

This chain links TRBV18 with TRBJ1-1, with TRBD1 matching over 7 bases. Germline CDR1 and CDR2: KGHSH and LQKENI. The CDR3 totals 15 residues. V shed 1 base and J 3 bases; nucleotides not matched to a gene: 5. CDR3 residues: CASSPQGARDTEAFF. In DNA form, the CDR3 reads TGTGCCAGCTCACCACAGGGGGCGCGGGACACTGAAGCTTTCTTT.

The rearrangement joins TRBV29-1 to TRBJ2-7; TRBD1 aligns across 9 bases. Germline CDR1 reads SQVTM; CDR2 reads ANQGSEA. The trim removed 6 bases at V and 3 bases at J, leaving 6 bases unmatched. The CDR3 loop spans 13 amino acids. The CDR3 nucleotides read TGCAGCGTCGCCGGGACAGGGAGCTACGAGCAGTACTTC. It translates to CSVAGTGSYEQYF.

The chain combines TRBV7-8 with TRBJ1-2, with 11 bases that match TRBD1. Germline lookup yields CDR1 SGHVS and CDR2 FQNEAQ. This CDR3 region has 17 residues. With V trimmed by 5 bases and J by 4 bases, 12 bases remained unmatched. DNA of the CDR3: TGTGCCAGCAGCAAAACACCCCGGGGACAGGGGGTCTATGGCTACACCTTC. Encoded protein: CASSKTPRGQGVYGYTF.

This clone has only one observation. A read error may produce the germline difference seen at one junction end. The rearrangement joins TRBV19 to TRBJ1-1; no clear D gene. CDR3 length: 13 residues. Germline-derived CDR1 and CDR2 are LNHDA and SQIVND (reference sequence). The CDR3 protein is CAGSISRNTEAFF. The CDR3 DNA is TGTGCCGGTAGTATCTCGAGGAACACTGAAGCTTTCTTT.

The V call is TRBV2, the J call TRBJ1-6; unclear D gene. This CDR3 has 12 amino acids. V was pared by 5 bases and J by 7 bases, with 6 bases between. Germline CDR1 reads SNHLY; CDR2 reads FYNNEI. CDR3 residues: CASSPENSPLHF. Written as DNA, the CDR3 is TGTGCCAGCAGTCCAGAAAATTCACCCCTCCACTTT. Filled out from reference TRBV2 and TRBJ1-6, the complete variable domain reads EPEVTQTPSHQVTQMGQEVILRCVPISNHLYFYWYRQILGQKVEFLVSFYNNEISEKSEIFDDQFSVERPDGSNFTLKIRSTKLEDSAMYFCASSPENSPLHFGNGTRLTVT.

The CDR3: CAWATGPNQPQHF. CDR3 DNA: TGTGCCTGGGCTACAGGGCCTAATCAGCCCCAGCATTTT. The chain is built from TRBV30 and TRBJ1-5; weak D call: TRBD1 (6 bases). Trimming took 5 bases from V and 4 from J, leaving 12 bases between them. CDR1 is GTSNPN, CDR2 SVGIG, per germline (reference sequence). CDR3 size: 13 residues.

CDR3 in DNA: TGCGCCAGCAGTAGCGGGAGGGACACAGATACGCAGTATTTT. Amino acids: CASSSGRDTDTQYF. V usage is TRBV5-1 and J usage is TRBJ2-3; the match to TRBD2 covers 11 bases. Germline trimming cut 5 bases from V and 2 bases from J; bases unmatched to any gene: 1. Germline V CDR1 and CDR2: SGHRS, YFSETQ. CDR3 length equals 14 residues. Filled out from reference TRBV5-1 and TRBJ2-3, the complete variable domain reads KAGVTQTPRYLIKTRGQQVTLSCSPISGHRSVSWYQQTPGQGLQFLFEYFSETQRNKGNFPGRFSGRQFSNSRSEMNVSTLELGDSALYLCASSSGRDTDTQYFGPGTRLTVL.

The rearrangement uses TRBV29-1 and TRBJ2-7; 7 positions match TRBD2. The CDR3 consists of 13 residues. Germline values: CDR1 SQVTM, CDR2 ANQGSEA. V was pared by 5 bases and J by 4 bases, with 8 bases of the junction left unmatched. CDR3 DNA: TGCAGCGTTTTATCGACAGCGGGATACGAGCAGTACTTC. Encoded protein: CSVLSTAGYEQYF.

V gene TRBV7-2 combines with J gene TRBJ2-3; D is unclear. Trimming left V 4 bases short and J 6 bases short, with 11 bases between. CDR1 is SGHTA and CDR2 is FQGNSA in the germline V gene. This CDR3 spans 13 amino acids. The CDR3 sequence is CASSSELEDTQYF. CDR3 DNA: TGTGCCAGCAGCTCCGAACTGGAGGATACGCAGTATTTT.

The chain has TRBV4-1 and TRBJ1-2; no firm D call. Germline CDR1 is MGHRA and CDR2 is YSYEKL. V lost 4 bases, J lost 6 bases, and 12 bases lay in between. The CDR3 is 13 amino acids. As DNA, the CDR3 is TGCGCCAGCAGCCGTATGGCATCCGATGGCTACACCTTC. This gives the protein CASSRMASDGYTF.

The rearrangement links TRBV21-1 to TRBJ1-2; no check of the table's D call, TRBD1, against the DNA was made. TRBV21-1 is a known pseudogene. CDR3 size: 15 residues. CDR3 sequence (DNA): TGTGCCAGCAGCGTGGACAGGGGGCCGGGGTATGGCTACACCTTC. Protein sequence: CASSVDRGPGYGYTF.

The chain uses TRBV9 and TRBJ1-3; 8 bases map to TRBD1. Germline V gene data show CDR1 as SGDLS and CDR2 as YYNGEE. Trimming at V came to 3 bases and at J to 4 bases, leaving 6 bases not matched to a gene. The CDR3 is 15 residues long. The CDR3 DNA sequence: TGTGCCAGCAGCGATCCCGGGACAGGAGGAAACACCATATATTTT. This encodes CASSDPGTGGNTIYF.

The rearrangement links TRBV11-2 to TRBJ2-7; 10 bases are a match to TRBD2. This CDR3 comprises 15 residues. J was trimmed by 3 bases and V by 5 bases; bases with no gene match: 7. Germline values: CDR1 SGHAT, CDR2 FQNNGV. The CDR3 spells CASSPGTSAYYEQYF. CDR3 sequence (DNA): TGTGCCAGCAGCCCCGGGACTAGCGCTTACTACGAGCAGTACTTC.

The chain joins TRBV19 to TRBJ2-3; 9 bases align to TRBD2. CDR3 size: 16 residues. Per germline, CDR1 LNHDA and CDR2 SQIVND (reference sequence). V was clipped by 1 base and J by 1 base; unmatched bases: 3. This CDR3 is CASSIGGGRGTDTQYF. CDR3 bases: TGTGCCAGTAGTATAGGAGGCGGGAGGGGCACAGATACGCAGTATTTT. Combining the CDR3 with reference TRBV19 and TRBJ2-3 gives the whole variable domain DGGITQSPKYLFRKEGQNVTLSCEQNLNHDAMYWYRQDPGQGLRLIYYSQIVNDFQKGDIAEGYSVSREKKESFPLTVTSAQKNPTAFYLCASSIGGGRGTDTQYFGPGTRLTVL.

The chain links TRBV28 to TRBJ1-5, with D unresolved. V was cut by 8 bases and J by 0 bases, with 8 bases left in between. The CDR3 is made up of 13 amino acids. CDR1 MDHEN and CDR2 SYDVKM come from the germline V gene. The DNA for the CDR3 is TGTGCCAGCCAGAAATATAGCAATCAGCCCCAGCATTTT. Translation gives CASQKYSNQPQHF.

In this sample, this clone turned up a few times. V usage is TRBV28 and J usage is TRBJ2-7; 8 bases fit TRBD2. Germline V lookup: CDR1 MDHEN, CDR2 SYDVKM. V gave up 5 bases and J gave up 6 bases; unmatched junction bases: 15. This CDR3 has 16 amino acids. The DNA of the CDR3 is TGTGCCAGCAGTCGGACTAGCATAGCGGGCCTCCCCGAGCAGTACTTC. Translated: CASSRTSIAGLPEQYF.

This clone was picked up one time. V gene TRBV7-2 combines with J gene TRBJ2-1; D is possibly TRBD1 (7 bases). The germline gives CDR1 SGHTA, CDR2 FQGNSA. This CDR3 has 13 amino acids. The V end was cut by 5 bases, the J end by 9 bases, with 14 bases between. In nucleotides, the CDR3 is TGTGCCAGCAGCAGACCCCAGGGGGGTGAGCAGTTCTTC. Translating it yields CASSRPQGGEQFF.

This rearrangement joins TRBV15 to TRBJ2-3; TRBD1 matches at 7 bases. Germline V CDR1 and CDR2: LNHNV, YYDKDF (reference sequence). Losses at the gene ends were 5 bases for V and 3 bases for J; bases not matched to a gene: 8. The CDR3 sequence is 15 residues long. Here the CDR3 DNA reads TGTGCCACCAGCCCCAGGACAGGAGTGACAGATACGCAGTATTTT. Translated: CATSPRTGVTDTQYF.